This section outlines one T cell receptor beta chain sequence together with its context. The antigen is not known. Noted treatment: over 15 received Ad26.COV2.S at low or high dose, single or two shots; roughly 5 received placebo; per-sample allocation not given. Specimens were obtained on day 63 following the first vaccine or placebo injection. The data were obtained in a study of Ad26.COV2.S vaccination and SARS-CoV-2 variants. About the research overall: Ad26.COV2.S given intramuscularly, once or twice 56 days apart.

Here immunoSEQ multiplex PCR was the method, and the copy in TCRdb shows in-frame clones only, minus some. The repertoire consists of around 300,000 clones, with more than 85% occurring once and the leading ten covering around 4.5%. General observations from the study: Overall T cell responses may have been underestimated by the analyses of TCR breadth and depth.

Germline V gives CDR1 LGHDT, CDR2 YNNKEL (reference sequence). V was clipped by 0 bases and J by 2 bases, with 13 bases between them. The CDR3 loop spans 16 amino acids. This TCR was recovered from a person aged 18-65 years who received the Ad26.COV2.S COVID-19 vaccine or a placebo. The source material was peripheral blood, sampled in a trial of Ad26.COV2.S vaccine versus placebo. The chain uses TRBV3-1 (or the pseudogene TRBV3-2) and TRBJ2-5; D uncertain. CDR3 sequence reads: CASSQDLGLIQETQYF. The CDR3, as DNA: TGTGCCAGCAGCCAAGATCTAGGTCTAATTCAAGAGACCCAGTACTTC.